This entry features one TCR beta chain sequence. Primers included in the PCR were 60 Vbeta and 13 Jbeta primers. Libraries were prepared by immunoSEQ multiplex PCR; TCRdb keeps only in-frame clonotypes and omits some of them. The table lists about 110,000 clones, 83% of them singletons. This sample is drawn from a study of cytomegalovirus exposure and HLA in healthy donors. Study details: An analysis done earlier identified around 100 million unique TCR beta sequences from about 179 million T cells. Among over 350 genotyped donors, about 83% fell in the Caucasian-associated ancestry cluster.

Germline CDR1 reads MDHEN; CDR2 reads SYDVKM. The CDR3 is made up of 15 amino acids. The V end was cut by 7 bases, the J end by 3 bases, with 13 bases between. The clonotype comes from a man aged 18 to 29 in good health and CMV-seronegative. This chain joins TRBV28 and TRBJ2-6; no definite D call. The specimen was PBMCs. For the CDR3, the DNA is TGTGCCAGCACCCGACCAGGTTTTGGGGCCAACGTCCTGACTTTC. It translates to CASTRPGFGANVLTF.